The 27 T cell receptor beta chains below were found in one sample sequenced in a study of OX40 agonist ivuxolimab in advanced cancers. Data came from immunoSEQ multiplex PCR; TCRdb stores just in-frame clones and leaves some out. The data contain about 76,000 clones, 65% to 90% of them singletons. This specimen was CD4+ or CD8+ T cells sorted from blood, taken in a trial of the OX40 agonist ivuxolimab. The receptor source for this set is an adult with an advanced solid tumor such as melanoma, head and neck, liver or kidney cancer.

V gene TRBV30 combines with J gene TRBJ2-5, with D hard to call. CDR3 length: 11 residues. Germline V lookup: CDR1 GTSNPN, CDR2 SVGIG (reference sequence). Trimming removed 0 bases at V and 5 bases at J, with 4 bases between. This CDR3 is CAWSVEETQYF. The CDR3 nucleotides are TGTGCCTGGAGTGTAGAGGAGACCCAGTACTTC.

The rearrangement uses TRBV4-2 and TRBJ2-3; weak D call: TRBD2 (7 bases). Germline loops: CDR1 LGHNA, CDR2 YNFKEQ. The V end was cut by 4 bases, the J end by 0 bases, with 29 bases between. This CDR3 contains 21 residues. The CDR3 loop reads CASSPSGGGGNPYVSTDTQYF. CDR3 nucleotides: TGTGCCAGCAGCCCTTCGGGGGGCGGGGGCAACCCGTACGTAAGCACAGATACGCAGTATTTT.

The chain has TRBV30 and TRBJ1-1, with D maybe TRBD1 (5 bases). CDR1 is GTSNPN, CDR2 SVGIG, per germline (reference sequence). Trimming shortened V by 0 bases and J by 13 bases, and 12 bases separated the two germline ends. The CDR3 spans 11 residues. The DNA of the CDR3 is TGTGCCTGGAGTGTGGGGGGAAGTAGTTTCTTT. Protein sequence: CAWSVGGSSFF.

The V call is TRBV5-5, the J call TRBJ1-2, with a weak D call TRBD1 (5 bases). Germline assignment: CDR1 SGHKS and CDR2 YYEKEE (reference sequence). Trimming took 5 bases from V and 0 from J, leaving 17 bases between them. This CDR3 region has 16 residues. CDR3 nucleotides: TGTGCCAGCAGGGAGAGCGGGACCGTAGCTAACTATGGCTACACCTTC. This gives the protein CASRESGTVANYGYTF.

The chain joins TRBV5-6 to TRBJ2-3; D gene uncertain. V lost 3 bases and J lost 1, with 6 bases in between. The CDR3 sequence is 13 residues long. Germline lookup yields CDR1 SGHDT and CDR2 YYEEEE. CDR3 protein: CASSSLGTDTQYF. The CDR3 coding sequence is TGTGCCAGCAGCTCTCTGGGCACAGATACGCAGTATTTT.

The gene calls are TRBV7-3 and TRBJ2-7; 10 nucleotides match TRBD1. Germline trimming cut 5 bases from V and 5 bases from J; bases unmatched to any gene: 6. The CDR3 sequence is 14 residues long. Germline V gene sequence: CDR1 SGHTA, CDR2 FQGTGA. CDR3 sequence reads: CASSRGQGINEQYF. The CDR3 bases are TGTGCCAGCAGCCGGGGACAGGGGATCAACGAGCAGTACTTC.

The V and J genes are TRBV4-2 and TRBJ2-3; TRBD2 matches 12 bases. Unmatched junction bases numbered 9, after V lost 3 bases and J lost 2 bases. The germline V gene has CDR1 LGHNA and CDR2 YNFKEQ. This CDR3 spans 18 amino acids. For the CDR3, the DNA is TGTGCCAGCAGCCAGGAACTCAGGACTAGCGGGGTCACAGATACGCAGTATTTT. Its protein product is CASSQELRTSGVTDTQYF.

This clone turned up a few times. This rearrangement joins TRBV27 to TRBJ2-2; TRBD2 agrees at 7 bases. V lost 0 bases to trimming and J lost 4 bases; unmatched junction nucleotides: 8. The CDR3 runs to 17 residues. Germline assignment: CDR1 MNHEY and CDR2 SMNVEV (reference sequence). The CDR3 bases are TGTGCCAGCAGTTTATCGGGAGGGTCGTTAATCACCGGGGAGCTGTTTTTT. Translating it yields CASSLSGGSLITGELFF.

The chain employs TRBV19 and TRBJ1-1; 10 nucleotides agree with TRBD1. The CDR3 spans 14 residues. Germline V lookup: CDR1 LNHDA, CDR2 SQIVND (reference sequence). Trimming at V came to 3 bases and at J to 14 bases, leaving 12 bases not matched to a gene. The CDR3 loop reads CASSMTGQGQVGFF. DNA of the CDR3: TGTGCCAGTAGTATGACGGGACAGGGGCAAGTCGGGTTCTTT.

CDR3 region: CASSLVPPLRGGNEKLFF. The CDR3 DNA reads as TGTGCCAGCAGTTTAGTCCCCCCGCTTAGAGGAGGGAATGAAAAACTGTTTTTT. The gene calls are TRBV27 and TRBJ1-4; no clear D. V shed 2 bases and J shed 5 bases, with 21 bases lying between them. This CDR3 spans 18 amino acids. The germline V gene encodes CDR1 MNHEY and CDR2 SMNVEV (reference sequence). The complete variable domain, with remaining parts taken from reference TRBV27 and TRBJ1-4, reads EAQVTQNPRYLITVTGKKLTVTCSQNMNHEYMSWYRQDPGLGLRQIYYSMNVEVTDKGDVPEGYKVSRKEKRNFPLILESPSPNQTSLYFCASSLVPPLRGGNEKLFFGSGTQLSVL.

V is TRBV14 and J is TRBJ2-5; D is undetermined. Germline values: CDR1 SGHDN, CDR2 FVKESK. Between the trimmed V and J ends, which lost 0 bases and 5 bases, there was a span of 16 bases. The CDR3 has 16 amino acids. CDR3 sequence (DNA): TGTGCCAGCAGCCAAGAGGCACTCCCCAATCAGGAGACCCAGTACTTC. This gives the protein CASSQEALPNQETQYF.

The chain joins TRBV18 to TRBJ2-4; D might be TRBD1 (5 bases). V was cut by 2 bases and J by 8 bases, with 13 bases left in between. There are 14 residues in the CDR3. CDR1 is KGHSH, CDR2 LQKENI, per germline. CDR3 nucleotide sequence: TGTGCCAGCTCACCAGTGATTGGGGCGTACATTCAGTACTTC. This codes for CASSPVIGAYIQYF.

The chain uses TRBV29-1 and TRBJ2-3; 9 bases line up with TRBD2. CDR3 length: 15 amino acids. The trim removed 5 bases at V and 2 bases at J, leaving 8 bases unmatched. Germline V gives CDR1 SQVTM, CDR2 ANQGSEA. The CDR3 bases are TGCAGCGTTCAGCGTTCTAGCGGGGTCACAGATACGCAGTATTTT. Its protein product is CSVQRSSGVTDTQYF.

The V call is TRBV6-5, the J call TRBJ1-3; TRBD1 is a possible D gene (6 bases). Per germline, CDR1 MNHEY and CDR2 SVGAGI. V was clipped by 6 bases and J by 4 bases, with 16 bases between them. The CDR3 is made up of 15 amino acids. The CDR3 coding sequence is TGTGCCAGCAGCTCACAGGGTCGGGCAGGAAACACCATATATTTT. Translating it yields CASSSQGRAGNTIYF.

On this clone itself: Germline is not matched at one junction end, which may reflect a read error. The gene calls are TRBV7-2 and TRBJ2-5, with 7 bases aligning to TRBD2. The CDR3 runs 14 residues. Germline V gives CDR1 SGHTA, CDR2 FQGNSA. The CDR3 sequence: CASSARDYQETQYF. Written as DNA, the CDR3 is TGTGCCAGCAGCGCCCGGGACTACCAGGAGACCCAGTACTTC.

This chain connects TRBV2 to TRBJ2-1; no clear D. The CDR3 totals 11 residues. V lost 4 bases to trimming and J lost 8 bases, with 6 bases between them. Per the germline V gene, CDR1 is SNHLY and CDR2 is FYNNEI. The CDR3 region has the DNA TGTGCCAGCAGTGGCGTAGATGAGCAGTTCTTC. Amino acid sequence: CASSGVDEQFF.

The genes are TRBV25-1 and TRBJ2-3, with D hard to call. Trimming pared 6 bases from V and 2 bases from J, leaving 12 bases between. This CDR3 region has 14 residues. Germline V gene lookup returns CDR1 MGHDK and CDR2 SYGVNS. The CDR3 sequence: CASSGYLDTDTQYF. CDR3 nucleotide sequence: TGTGCCAGCAGCGGCTATTTAGACACAGATACGCAGTATTTT.

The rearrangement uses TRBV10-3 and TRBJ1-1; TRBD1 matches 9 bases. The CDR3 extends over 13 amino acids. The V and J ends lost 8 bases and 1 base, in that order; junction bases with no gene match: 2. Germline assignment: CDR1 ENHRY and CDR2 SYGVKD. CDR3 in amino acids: CAIGGQGNTEAFF. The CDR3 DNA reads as TGTGCCATCGGGGGACAGGGGAACACTGAAGCTTTCTTT.

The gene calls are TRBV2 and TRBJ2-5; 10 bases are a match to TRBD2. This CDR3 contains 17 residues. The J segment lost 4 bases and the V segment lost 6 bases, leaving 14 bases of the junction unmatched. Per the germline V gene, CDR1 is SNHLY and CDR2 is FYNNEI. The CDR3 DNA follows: TGTGCCAGCAGCACGAGGGGCGGAGCGGGGGGGGTAGAGACCCAGTACTTC. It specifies CASSTRGGAGGVETQYF.

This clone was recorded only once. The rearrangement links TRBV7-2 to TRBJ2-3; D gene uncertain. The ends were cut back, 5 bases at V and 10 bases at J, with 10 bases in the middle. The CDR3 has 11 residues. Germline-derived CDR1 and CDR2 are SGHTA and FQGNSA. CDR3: CASSPGSPQYF. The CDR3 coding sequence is TGTGCCAGCAGCCCCGGCTCCCCGCAGTATTTT.

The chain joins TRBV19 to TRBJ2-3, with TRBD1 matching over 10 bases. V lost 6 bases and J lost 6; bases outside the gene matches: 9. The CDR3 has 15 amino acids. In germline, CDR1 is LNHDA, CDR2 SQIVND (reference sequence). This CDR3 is CASRDGQGGLDTQYF. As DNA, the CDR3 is TGTGCCAGTAGGGACGGACAGGGGGGACTGGATACGCAGTATTTT.

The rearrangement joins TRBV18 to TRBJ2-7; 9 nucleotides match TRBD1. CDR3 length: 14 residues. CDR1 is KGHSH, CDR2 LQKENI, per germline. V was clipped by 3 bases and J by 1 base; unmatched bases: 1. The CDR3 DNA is TGTGCCAGCTCACCGGGGACAGGGTCCTACGAGCAGTACTTC. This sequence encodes CASSPGTGSYEQYF.

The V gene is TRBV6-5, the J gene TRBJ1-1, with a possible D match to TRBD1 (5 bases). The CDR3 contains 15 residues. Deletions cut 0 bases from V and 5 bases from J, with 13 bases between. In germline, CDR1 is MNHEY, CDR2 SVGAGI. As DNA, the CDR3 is TGTGCCAGCAGTTACTCGGGGGGGATGGGGACTGAAGCTTTCTTT. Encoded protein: CASSYSGGMGTEAFF.

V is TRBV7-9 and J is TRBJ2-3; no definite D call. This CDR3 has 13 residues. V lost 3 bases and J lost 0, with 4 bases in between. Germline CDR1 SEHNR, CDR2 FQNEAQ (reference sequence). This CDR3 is CASSFSSTDTQYF. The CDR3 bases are TGTGCCAGCAGCTTTAGTAGCACAGATACGCAGTATTTT.

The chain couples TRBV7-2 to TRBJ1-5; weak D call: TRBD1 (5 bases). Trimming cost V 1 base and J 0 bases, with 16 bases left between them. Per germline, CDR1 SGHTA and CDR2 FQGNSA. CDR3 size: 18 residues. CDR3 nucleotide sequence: TGTGCCAGCAGCTTAGGTCGCCTGGGGACTTATAGCAATCAGCCCCAGCATTTT. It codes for CASSLGRLGTYSNQPQHF. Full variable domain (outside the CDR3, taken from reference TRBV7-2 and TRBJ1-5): GAGVSQSPSNKVTEKGKDVELRCDPISGHTALYWYRQSLGQGLEFLIYFQGNSAPDKSGLPSDRFSAERTGGSVSTLTIQRTQQEDSAVYLCASSLGRLGTYSNQPQHFGDGTRLSIL.

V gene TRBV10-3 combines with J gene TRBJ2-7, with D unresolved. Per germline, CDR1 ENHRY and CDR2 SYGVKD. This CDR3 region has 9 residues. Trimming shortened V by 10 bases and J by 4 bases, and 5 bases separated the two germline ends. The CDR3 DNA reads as TGTGCCACCTTATACGAGCAGTACTTC. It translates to CATLYEQYF.

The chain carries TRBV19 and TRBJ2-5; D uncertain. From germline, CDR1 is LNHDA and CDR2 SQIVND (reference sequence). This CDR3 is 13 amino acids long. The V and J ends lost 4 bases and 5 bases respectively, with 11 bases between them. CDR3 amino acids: CASSKSHWETQYF. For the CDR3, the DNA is TGTGCCAGTAGTAAGTCCCACTGGGAGACCCAGTACTTC.